These 26 T cell receptor beta chains originate from one sample sequenced in a study of early T cells in non-severe SARS-CoV-2 infection (dated by TCRdb to the early 2020s). The library was prepared using 5' RACE. Instrument on record: NextSeq 500. The public reads were reanalyzed by TCRdb: fastp trimming at Q25, MiXCR alignment, in-frame beta chains only. Under each unique CDR3 protein, matching rows form one entry showing the most common genes and DNA. For this sample the table gives about 40,000 distinct CDR3 sequences, of which 5% to 6% were detected only once. Clones ranked in the top ten supply 5.5% to 7% of the sample. The sequenced sample was whole blood, obtained at baseline. The source is an adult who was a healthcare worker with PCR-confirmed SARS-CoV-2 infection or an uninfected control (not recorded which).

This clonotype showed up many times. The rearrangement joins TRBV14 to TRBJ2-1; TRBD1 or TRBD2 may be the D gene (5 bases each). CDR1 is SGHDN and CDR2 is FVKESK in the germline V gene. The CDR3 contains 16 residues. The V end was cut by 0 bases, the J end by 2 bases, with 11 bases between. The CDR3: CASSQDEGYPYNEQFF. CDR3 bases: TGTGCCAGCAGCCAAGATGAGGGGTACCCCTACAATGAGCAGTTCTTC.

This clonotype was seen at least ten times. The chain uses TRBV9 and TRBJ2-1; D ambiguous. The CDR3 has 11 amino acids. The ends were cut back, 3 bases at V and 5 bases at J, with 3 bases in the middle. From germline, CDR1 is SGDLS and CDR2 YYNGEE. As DNA, the CDR3 is TGTGCCAGCAGCGAGAACAATGAGCAGTTCTTC. It encodes CASSENNEQFF.

This clonotype was seen more than once but under ten times. The chain employs TRBV11-1 and TRBJ1-3; no clear D. Trimming removed 5 bases at V and 4 bases at J, with 6 bases between. The CDR3 length is 12 residues. Germline CDR1 and CDR2: SGHAT and FQDESV (reference sequence). The CDR3 DNA reads as TGTGCCAGCAGCCTACTCGGAAACACCATATATTTT. It is translated as CASSLLGNTIYF.

This clonotype was observed many times. This chain uses TRBV6-4 with TRBJ2-1; D ambiguous. This CDR3 is built from 13 residues. V lost 0 bases and J lost 7, with 7 bases in between. In germline, CDR1 is MRHNA, CDR2 SNTAGT. CDR3 amino acids: CASSDSSRNEQFF. As DNA, the CDR3 is TGTGCCAGCAGTGACTCGAGTAGAAATGAGCAGTTCTTC.

This clonotype was observed at least ten times. This rearrangement joins TRBV19 to TRBJ1-5; D gene unclear. The germline CDR1 and CDR2 sequences are LNHDA and SQIVND (reference sequence). The CDR3 consists of 13 residues. Deletions cut 7 bases from V and 6 bases from J, with 13 bases between. CDR3 region: CASTTTSGQPQHF. The CDR3 nucleotides are TGTGCCAGTACCACGACATCCGGTCAGCCCCAGCATTTT.

This clonotype has a count of ten or more. This sequence joins TRBV29-1 and TRBJ1-1, with TRBD1 identical over 8 bases. The CDR3 runs 13 residues. Per the germline V gene, CDR1 is SQVTM and CDR2 is ANQGSEA. V shed 6 bases and J 4 bases; nucleotides not matched to a gene: 7. This CDR3 is CSVGDRGGTEAFF. CDR3 sequence (DNA): TGCAGCGTCGGAGACAGGGGCGGCACTGAAGCTTTCTTT.

The chain recombines TRBV7-3 with TRBJ2-5; possibly TRBD2 for D (5 bases). Trimming took 5 bases from V and 5 from J, leaving 9 bases between them. The germline CDR1 and CDR2 sequences are SGHTA and FQGTGA. This CDR3 has 12 residues. Written as DNA, the CDR3 is TGTGCCAGCAGCGAAACGGGGGAGACCCAGTACTTC. As protein: CASSETGETQYF.

This clonotype was seen ten or more times. The V and J genes are TRBV4-1 and TRBJ1-1; D is ambiguous. The CDR3 length is 16 residues. Trimming removed 1 base from V and 0 bases from J, with 12 bases in between. Germline V gives CDR1 MGHRA, CDR2 YSYEKL. In nucleotides, the CDR3 is TGCGCCAGCAGCCAAGGCCATCTGTCTATGAACACTGAAGCTTTCTTT. It yields the protein CASSQGHLSMNTEAFF.

This clonotype was detected many times. This chain uses TRBV7-8 with TRBJ2-1, with 7 bases fitting TRBD1. In germline, CDR1 is SGHVS, CDR2 FQNEAQ. V was pared by 5 bases and J by 6 bases, with 13 bases of the junction left unmatched. The length of the CDR3 is 16 residues. The CDR3 coding sequence is TGTGCCAGCAGCCGGGCGACAGGGCTGATGGGCAATGAGCAGTTCTTC. Its protein product is CASSRATGLMGNEQFF.

This clonotype was found many times. The chain employs TRBV18 and TRBJ1-1; D not resolved. In germline, CDR1 is KGHSH, CDR2 LQKENI. The CDR3 length is 14 residues. Trimming removed 3 bases from V and 1 base from J, with 9 bases in between. For the CDR3, the DNA is TGTGCCAGCTCACCCCTAAATGAGAACACTGAAGCTTTCTTT. Protein product: CASSPLNENTEAFF.

The sample holds many counts of this clonotype. For the CDR3, the DNA is TGTGCCAGCAGTTTCTCTTTCCTGGGAACTGAAGCTTTCTTT. Its protein is CASSFSFLGTEAFF. V usage is TRBV27 and J usage is TRBJ1-1; the D is unclear. Trimming took off 3 bases at V and 5 bases at J, with 13 bases between the two ends. Per the germline V gene, CDR1 is MNHEY and CDR2 is SMNVEV (reference sequence). The CDR3 consists of 14 residues.

V is TRBV12-2 and J is TRBJ2-7. TRBV12-2 is listed as a pseudogene. The CDR3 has 16 amino acids. The CDR3 sequence is CASRLAPKDLNYEQYF. The CDR3 coding sequence is TGTGCAAGTCGCTTAGCGCCTAAGGACTTAAACTACGAGCAGTACTTC.

There are many counts of this clonotype. J is TRBJ2-5 and V is TRBV5-1, with 11 bases matching TRBD2. The CDR3 sequence is 16 residues long. Per germline, CDR1 SGHRS and CDR2 YFSETQ. Trimming took 4 bases from V and 0 from J; bases not matched to a gene: 5. The CDR3 DNA reads as TGCGCCAGCAGCCGCGGACTAGCGGGCTACCAAGAGACCCAGTACTTC. Translation gives CASSRGLAGYQETQYF. The variable domain in full, with the rest retrieved from reference TRBV5-1 and TRBJ2-5, is KAGVTQTPRYLIKTRGQQVTLSCSPISGHRSVSWYQQTPGQGLQFLFEYFSETQRNKGNFPGRFSGRQFSNSRSEMNVSTLELGDSALYLCASSRGLAGYQETQYFGPGTRLLVL.

There are many counts of this clonotype. CDR3 protein: CATSSGAGAPQAYGYTF. The CDR3 DNA reads TGTGCCACCAGCTCAGGGGCAGGGGCACCGCAGGCCTATGGCTACACCTTC. The chain links TRBV24-1 to TRBJ1-2; D may be TRBD1 (6 bases). V was shortened by 7 bases and J by 4 bases, with 24 bases between the two germline ends. There are 17 residues in the CDR3. CDR1 KGHDR and CDR2 SFDVKD come from the germline V gene.

Concerning this clonotype itself: Since a much larger clone is just one base distant, this may be a read error. V is TRBV11-2 and J is TRBJ2-3; the D is unclear. CDR1 SGHAT and CDR2 FQNNGV come from the germline V gene. V was clipped by 1 base and J by 4 bases, with 15 bases between them. The CDR3 extends over 16 amino acids. The CDR3 coding sequence is TGTGCCAGCAGCTTAGTAGCAGGTCTGACATCAGATACGCAGTATTTT. Protein: CASSLVAGLTSDTQYF.

This clonotype was seen repeatedly, ten times or more. The chain joins TRBV20-1 to TRBJ2-7; maybe TRBD2 (5 bases). The CDR3 is 14 amino acids. V shed 5 bases and J shed 7 bases, with 21 bases lying between them. Germline lookup yields CDR1 DFQATT and CDR2 SNEGSKA (reference sequence). This CDR3 is CSAWRGGGAEEQYF. The CDR3 DNA reads as TGCAGTGCTTGGCGAGGCGGTGGAGCGGAGGAGCAGTACTTC.

The CDR3 DNA reads TGTGCCAGCAGCGTAGCGGTGGAGATTCCTAACTATGGCTACACCTTC. Protein sequence: CASSVAVEIPNYGYTF. V usage is TRBV9 and J usage is TRBJ1-2; D remains unclear. Trimming left V 0 bases short and J 0 bases short, with 12 bases between. Germline V gene data show CDR1 as SGDLS and CDR2 as YYNGEE. This CDR3 spans 16 amino acids. The variable domain in full, completed from reference TRBV9 and TRBJ1-2, reads DSGVTQTPKHLITATGQRVTLRCSPRSGDLSVYWYQQSLDQGLQFLIQYYNGEERAKGNILERFSAQQFPDLHSELNLSSLELGDSALYFCASSVAVEIPNYGYTFGSGTRLTVV.

There are many counts of this clonotype. The chain combines TRBV28 with TRBJ1-2; 7 nucleotides agree with TRBD1. This CDR3 spans 14 amino acids. The germline V gene has CDR1 MDHEN and CDR2 SYDVKM. V shed 5 bases and J 8 bases; nucleotides not matched to a gene: 11. The CDR3 here is CASSPPDRWIGYTF. The CDR3 nucleotides read TGTGCCAGCAGTCCGCCGGACAGGTGGATAGGCTACACCTTC.

The V gene is TRBV28, the J gene TRBJ2-7, with D possibly called TRBD1 or TRBD2 (5 bases each). This CDR3 spans 16 amino acids. The V end lost 3 bases, the J end lost 0 bases, and 15 bases lay between the germline ends. The germline V gene has CDR1 MDHEN and CDR2 SYDVKM. The CDR3 loop reads CASSLGPNRTSYEQYF. CDR3 in DNA: TGTGCCAGCAGTTTGGGACCGAACCGCACCTCCTACGAGCAGTACTTC.

Many counts were recorded for this clonotype. The rearrangement links TRBV11-2 to TRBJ1-1; D uncertain. The CDR3 contains 13 residues. The germline CDR1 and CDR2 sequences are SGHAT and FQNNGV. Trimming left V 2 bases short and J 1 base short, with 5 bases between. The CDR3: CASSLIQNTEAFF. As DNA, the CDR3 is TGTGCCAGCAGCTTAATACAGAACACTGAAGCTTTCTTT.

This clonotype was observed a handful of times. The V and J genes are TRBV4-1 and TRBJ2-7; D is unresolved. Germline V gene data show CDR1 as MGHRA and CDR2 as YSYEKL. The length of the CDR3 is 13 residues. Trimming took off 2 bases at V and 3 bases at J, with 8 bases between the two ends. The CDR3, as DNA: TGCGCCAGCAGCCAATCCCCTTACTACGAGCAGTACTTC. Translated: CASSQSPYYEQYF.

This clonotype occurred many times. The J gene is TRBJ2-5, the V gene TRBV11-2, with D possibly TRBD2 on 6 matching bases. V lost 3 bases, J lost 4 bases, and 18 bases lay in between. The CDR3 is made up of 16 amino acids. Germline V gene data show CDR1 as SGHAT and CDR2 as FQNNGV. The CDR3: CASSLAKGLSVETQYF. CDR3 nucleotides: TGTGCCAGCAGCTTGGCGAAGGGACTTAGCGTAGAGACCCAGTACTTC.

In this sample, this clonotype turned up many times. This sequence joins TRBV28 and TRBJ1-2; D is ambiguous. The CDR3 consists of 15 residues. Germline CDR1 reads MDHEN; CDR2 reads SYDVKM. Trimming took 2 bases from V and 4 from J, leaving 14 bases between them. The CDR3 spells CASSLVGLGFYGYTF. The CDR3 nucleotides are TGTGCCAGCAGTTTAGTAGGTCTGGGATTCTATGGCTACACCTTC.

This clonotype was counted at least ten times. The chain carries TRBV5-1 and TRBJ2-7, with D tentatively TRBD1 or TRBD2 (5 bases each). Trimming pared 4 bases from V and 3 bases from J, leaving 11 bases between. The CDR3 has 13 amino acids. Germline values: CDR1 SGHRS, CDR2 YFSETQ. CDR3 coding DNA: TGCGCCAGCAGCCGGGACGGATTCTACGAGCAGTACTTC. This sequence encodes CASSRDGFYEQYF.

V is TRBV5-1 and J is TRBJ2-1, with D unresolved. Germline V gene sequence: CDR1 SGHRS, CDR2 YFSETQ. Trimming shortened V by 1 base and J by 6 bases, and 8 bases separated the two germline ends. This CDR3 contains 13 residues. DNA of the CDR3: TGCGCCAGCAGCTTGCGGTACAGCAATGAGCAGTTCTTC. It codes for CASSLRYSNEQFF.

This chain connects TRBV6-2 or TRBV6-3 to TRBJ1-5; possible D gene TRBD1, 5 bases. The CDR3 sequence is 14 residues long. The V end lost 2 bases, the J end lost 5 bases, and 10 bases lay between the germline ends. The germline CDR1 and CDR2 sequences are MNHEY and SVGEGT. The CDR3: CASSYGQGYQPQHF. The DNA of the CDR3 is TGTGCCAGCAGTTACGGGCAGGGATATCAGCCCCAGCATTTT.